This T cell receptor (beta chain) is from a study of sequential checkpoint blockade in melanoma. Assay used: immunoSEQ multiplex PCR; TCRdb lists only in-frame clones, some missing. This table has 25,000 to 30,000 clones, over 60% appearing once. Documented treatment: randomized to nivolumab then ipilimumab (arm A) or the reverse (arm B). The length of the CDR3 is 16 residues. Germline CDR1 is SNHLY and CDR2 is FYNNEI. The chain carries TRBV2 and TRBJ2-5, with D perhaps matching TRBD2 (7 bases). The end of the DNA fits TRBJ2-7 better, so the J call may be wrong. The clonotype was recovered from a human donor with melanoma. The sequencing here drew on CD8+ T cells sorted from blood (inferred from file names), taken from a patient given nivolumab and ipilimumab in sequence. Here the CDR3 DNA reads TGTGCCAGCACCGAAGGGAGGCGGGGGCCTTACTACGAGCAGTACTTC. It codes for CASTEGRRGPYYEQYF.